This T cell receptor beta chain was identified during a study of CD8+CD57+ T cells in acquired aplastic anemia. Only patients with CD8+CD57+ cell expansion on flow cytometry were chosen for sequencing. Each patient carried a diagnosis of severe acquired aplastic anemia. Findings and limits, study-wide: Significant differences in CD8+ Simpson's diversity were not observed between patients and controls. Patients and controls shared 25 to 30 CD8+ CDR3 sequences.

CDR3 length: 13 residues. Germline V gene sequence: CDR1 DFQATT, CDR2 SNEGSKA (reference sequence). The J segment lost 0 bases and the V segment lost 4 bases, leaving 2 bases of the junction unmatched. Regarding this clonotype: The antigen remains unidentified.

Genomic DNA, serving as template, underwent TCR beta VDJ and CDR3 profiling. TCRdb re-analysed the reads in MiXCR, keeping a single row per CDR3 protein. The sample records about 180,000 distinct CDR3 sequences, roughly 65% being singletons. This chain joins TRBV20-1 and TRBJ1-2; 7 positions match TRBD1. The TCR originated in a human donor with aplastic anemia. Sequenced sample: sorted CD4+, CD8+, or CD8+CD57+ T cells (not recorded which) from PBMCs. CDR3 bases: TGCAGTGCTATCGACAGGGCTAACTATGGCTACACCTTC. Translated: CSAIDRANYGYTF.